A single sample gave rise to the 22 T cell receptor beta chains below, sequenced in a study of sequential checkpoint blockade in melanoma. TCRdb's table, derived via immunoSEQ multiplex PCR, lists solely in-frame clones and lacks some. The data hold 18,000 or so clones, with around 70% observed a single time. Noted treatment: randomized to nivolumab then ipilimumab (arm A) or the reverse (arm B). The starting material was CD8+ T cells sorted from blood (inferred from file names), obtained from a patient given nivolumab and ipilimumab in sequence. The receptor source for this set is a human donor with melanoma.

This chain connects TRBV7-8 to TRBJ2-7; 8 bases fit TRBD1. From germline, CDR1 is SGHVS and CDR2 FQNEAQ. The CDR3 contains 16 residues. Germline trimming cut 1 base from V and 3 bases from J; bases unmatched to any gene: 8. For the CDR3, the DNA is TGTGCCAGCAGCTTAGGGGGGACAGGCAACCACTACGAGCAGTACTTC. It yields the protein CASSLGGTGNHYEQYF.

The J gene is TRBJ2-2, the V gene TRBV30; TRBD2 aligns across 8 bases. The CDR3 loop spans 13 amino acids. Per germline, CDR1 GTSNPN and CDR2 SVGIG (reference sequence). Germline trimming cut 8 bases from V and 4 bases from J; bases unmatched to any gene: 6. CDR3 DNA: TGTGCCGAAGGACTAGCAGGCACCGGGGAGCTGTTTTTT. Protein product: CAEGLAGTGELFF.

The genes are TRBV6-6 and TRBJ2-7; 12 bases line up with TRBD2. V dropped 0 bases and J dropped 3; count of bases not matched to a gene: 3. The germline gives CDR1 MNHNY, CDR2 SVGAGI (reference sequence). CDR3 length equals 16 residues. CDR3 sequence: CASSYSPSGRDYEQYF. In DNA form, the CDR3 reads TGTGCCAGCAGTTACTCGCCTAGCGGGAGGGACTACGAGCAGTACTTC.

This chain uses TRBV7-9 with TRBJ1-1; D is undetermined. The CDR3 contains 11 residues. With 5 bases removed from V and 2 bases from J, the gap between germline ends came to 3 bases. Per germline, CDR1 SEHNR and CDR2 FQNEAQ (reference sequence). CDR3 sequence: CASSHNTEAFF. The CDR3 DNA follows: TGTGCCAGCAGCCATAACACTGAAGCTTTCTTT.

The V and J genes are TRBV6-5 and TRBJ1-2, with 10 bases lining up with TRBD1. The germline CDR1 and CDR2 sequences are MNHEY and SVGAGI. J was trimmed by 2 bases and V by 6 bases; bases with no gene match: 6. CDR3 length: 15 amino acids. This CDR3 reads CASSYGQGENYGYTF. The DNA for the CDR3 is TGTGCCAGCAGCTATGGACAGGGGGAGAACTATGGCTACACCTTC.

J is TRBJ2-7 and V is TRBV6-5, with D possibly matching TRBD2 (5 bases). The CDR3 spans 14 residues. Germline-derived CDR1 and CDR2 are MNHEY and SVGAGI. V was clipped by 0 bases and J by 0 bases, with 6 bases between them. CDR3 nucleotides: TGTGCCAGCAGTTACTCGGGGAGCTCCTACGAGCAGTACTTC. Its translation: CASSYSGSSYEQYF.

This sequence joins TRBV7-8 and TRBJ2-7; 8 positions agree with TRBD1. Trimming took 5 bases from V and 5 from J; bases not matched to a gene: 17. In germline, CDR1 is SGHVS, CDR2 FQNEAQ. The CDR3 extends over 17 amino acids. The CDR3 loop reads CASSQMEDRVHQDEQYF. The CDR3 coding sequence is TGTGCCAGCAGCCAAATGGAGGACAGGGTACATCAGGACGAGCAGTACTTC.

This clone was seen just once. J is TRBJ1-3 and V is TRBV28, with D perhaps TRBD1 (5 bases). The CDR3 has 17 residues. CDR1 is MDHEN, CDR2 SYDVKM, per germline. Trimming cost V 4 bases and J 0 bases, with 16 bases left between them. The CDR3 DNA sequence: TGTGCCAGCAGTTCATTCCCGACAGAATTCTCTGGAAACACCATATATTTT. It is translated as CASSSFPTEFSGNTIYF.

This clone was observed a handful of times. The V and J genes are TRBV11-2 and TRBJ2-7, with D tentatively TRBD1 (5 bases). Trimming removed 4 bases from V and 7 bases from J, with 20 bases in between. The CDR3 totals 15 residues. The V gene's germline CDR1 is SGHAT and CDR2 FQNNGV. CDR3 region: CASSSEITTGLEQYF. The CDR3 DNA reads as TGTGCCAGCAGCTCCGAAATCACAACAGGTCTGGAGCAGTACTTC.

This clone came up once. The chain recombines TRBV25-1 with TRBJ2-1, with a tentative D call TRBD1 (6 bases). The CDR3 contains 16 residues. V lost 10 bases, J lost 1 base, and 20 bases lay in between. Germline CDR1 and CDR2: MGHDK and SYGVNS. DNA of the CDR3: TGTGCCACCCAAATCAGGGGATCGATGTCCTACAATGAGCAGTTCTTC. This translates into CATQIRGSMSYNEQFF.

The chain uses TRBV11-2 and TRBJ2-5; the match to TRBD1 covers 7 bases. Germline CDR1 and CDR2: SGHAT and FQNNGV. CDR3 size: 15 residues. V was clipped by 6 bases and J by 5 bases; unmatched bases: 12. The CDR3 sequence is CASRGTTGIDETQYF. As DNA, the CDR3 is TGTGCCAGCAGGGGGACGACAGGGATAGACGAGACCCAGTACTTC.

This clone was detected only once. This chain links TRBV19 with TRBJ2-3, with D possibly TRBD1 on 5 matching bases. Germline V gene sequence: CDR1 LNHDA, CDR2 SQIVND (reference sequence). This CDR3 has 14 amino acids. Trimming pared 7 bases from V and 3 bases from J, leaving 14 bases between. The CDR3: CASNPGILTDTQYF. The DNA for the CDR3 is TGTGCCAGTAACCCAGGGATTTTGACAGATACGCAGTATTTT.

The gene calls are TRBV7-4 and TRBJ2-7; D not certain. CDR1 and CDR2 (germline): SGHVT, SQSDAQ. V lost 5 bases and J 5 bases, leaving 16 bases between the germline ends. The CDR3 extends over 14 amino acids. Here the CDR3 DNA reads TGTGCCAGCAGCATAGGATACTCATATCACGAGCAGTACTTC. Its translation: CASSIGYSYHEQYF.

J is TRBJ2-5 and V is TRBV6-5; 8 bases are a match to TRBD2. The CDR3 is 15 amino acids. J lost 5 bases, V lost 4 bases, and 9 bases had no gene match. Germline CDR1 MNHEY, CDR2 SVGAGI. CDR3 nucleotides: TGTGCCAGCAGTTTCGGGCGGGGGGATCTGGAGACCCAGTACTTC. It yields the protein CASSFGRGDLETQYF.

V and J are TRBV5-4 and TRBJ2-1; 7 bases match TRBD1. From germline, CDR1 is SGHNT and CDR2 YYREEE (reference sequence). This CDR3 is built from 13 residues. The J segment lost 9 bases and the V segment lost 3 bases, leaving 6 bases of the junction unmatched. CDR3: CASSSGQPGEQFF. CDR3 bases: TGTGCCAGCAGCTCGGGACAGCCAGGTGAGCAGTTCTTC.

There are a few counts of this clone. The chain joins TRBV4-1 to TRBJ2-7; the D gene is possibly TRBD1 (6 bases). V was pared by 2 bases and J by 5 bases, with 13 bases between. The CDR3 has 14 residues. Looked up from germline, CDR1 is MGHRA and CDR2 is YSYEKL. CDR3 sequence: CASSQSLTGNEQYF. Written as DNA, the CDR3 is TGCGCCAGCAGCCAATCGTTAACAGGGAACGAGCAGTACTTC.

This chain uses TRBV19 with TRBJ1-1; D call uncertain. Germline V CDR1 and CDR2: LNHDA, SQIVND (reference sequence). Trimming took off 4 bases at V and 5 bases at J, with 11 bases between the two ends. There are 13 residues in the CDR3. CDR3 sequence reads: CASSNREGTEAFF. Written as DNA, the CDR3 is TGTGCCAGTAGTAACCGGGAAGGAACTGAAGCTTTCTTT.

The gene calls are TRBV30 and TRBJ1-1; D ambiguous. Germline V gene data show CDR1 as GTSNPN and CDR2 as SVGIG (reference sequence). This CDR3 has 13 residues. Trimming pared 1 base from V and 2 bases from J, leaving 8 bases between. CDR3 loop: CAWSAGFNTEAFF. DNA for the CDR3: TGTGCCTGGAGTGCCGGGTTTAACACTGAAGCTTTCTTT. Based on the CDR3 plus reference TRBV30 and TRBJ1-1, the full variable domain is SQTIHQWPATLVQPVGSPLSLECTVEGTSNPNLYWYRQAAGRGLQLLFYSVGIGQISSEVPQNLSASRPQDRQFILSSKKLLLSDSGFYLCAWSAGFNTEAFFGQGTRLTVV.

The CDR3 bases are TGCGCCAGCAGATCTCTTTTGGCTTTAGCGGGAGGTGAATTGTCCGGGGAGCTGTTTTTT. This gives the protein CASRSLLALAGGELSGELFF. The chain combines TRBV5-1 with TRBJ2-2, with 10 bases identical to TRBD2. Germline V gives CDR1 SGHRS, CDR2 YFSETQ. This CDR3 spans 20 amino acids. V shed 5 bases and J 6 bases; nucleotides not matched to a gene: 22.

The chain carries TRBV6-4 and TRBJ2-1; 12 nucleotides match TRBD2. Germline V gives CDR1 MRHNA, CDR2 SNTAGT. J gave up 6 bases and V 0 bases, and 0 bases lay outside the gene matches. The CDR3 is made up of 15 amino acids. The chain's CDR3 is CASSDSTSGSNEQFF. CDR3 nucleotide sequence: TGTGCCAGCAGTGACTCGACTAGCGGGAGCAATGAGCAGTTCTTC.

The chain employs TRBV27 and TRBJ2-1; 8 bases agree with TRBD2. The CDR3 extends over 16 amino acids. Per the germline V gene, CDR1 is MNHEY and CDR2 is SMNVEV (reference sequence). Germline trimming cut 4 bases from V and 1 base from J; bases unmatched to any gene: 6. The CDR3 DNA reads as TGTGCCAGCAGTTCCGGGTTAGCGGGGTCCTACAATGAGCAGTTCTTC. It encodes CASSSGLAGSYNEQFF.

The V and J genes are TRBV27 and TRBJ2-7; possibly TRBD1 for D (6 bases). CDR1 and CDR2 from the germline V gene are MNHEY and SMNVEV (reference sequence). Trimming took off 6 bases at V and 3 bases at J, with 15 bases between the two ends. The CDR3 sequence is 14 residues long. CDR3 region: CASRLQGLGYEQYF. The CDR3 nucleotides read TGTGCCAGCAGATTACAGGGTCTGGGCTACGAGCAGTACTTC.